This record looks at one T cell receptor (beta chain) sequence and its context. No antigen is known for it. These data are taken from a study of brain metastases from non-small cell lung cancer. Trimming took 2 bases from V and 0 from J, leaving 11 bases between them. Germline-derived CDR1 and CDR2 are GTSNPN and SVGIG (reference sequence). The CDR3 totals 14 residues. This table comes from immunoSEQ multiplex PCR, and its TCRdb copy is limited to in-frame clones, with some not included. Altogether roughly 3,600 clones are present, roughly nine tenths being singletons, with the ten largest covering around 3%. Study results and limitations: T-cell clones appeared expanded in around 60% of brain metastases relative to matched primary tumors.

Specimen: primary lung tumor tissue. This chain links TRBV30 with TRBJ2-7; D remains unclear. The TCR comes from a donor aged 40 or over with non-small cell lung cancer. DNA for the CDR3: TGTGCCTGGAGTACAACGGTGACCTCCTACGAGCAGTACTTC. It translates to CAWSTTVTSYEQYF.